The T cell receptor beta chain described here comes from a study of T cell responses to AZD1222 COVID-19 vaccine. Notes on the study in general: Every sample of the repertoires postdated the peak T cell response.

Here immunoSEQ multiplex PCR was the method, and the copy in TCRdb shows in-frame clones only, minus some. The top ten clones hold 2% to 3% of a sample with some 47,000 clones, approximately 88% of them seen once. V lost 6 bases and J 0 bases, leaving 15 bases between the germline ends. In germline, CDR1 is MDHEN, CDR2 SYDVKM. The CDR3 spans 17 residues. In the case of this clone: The antigen remains unidentified.

The clonotype originates from an adult who received the AZD1222 COVID-19 vaccine. The sequenced sample was peripheral blood, obtained 28 days after the second AZD1222 dose. The chain carries TRBV28 and TRBJ2-6, with D perhaps TRBD1 or TRBD2 (5 bases each). DNA for the CDR3: TGTGCCAGCAGCTCGATACGGGGCTTCTCTGGGGCCAACGTCCTGACTTTC. This gives the protein CASSSIRGFSGANVLTF. The full variable domain, its missing parts supplied by reference TRBV28 and TRBJ2-6, is DVKVTQSSRYLVKRTGEKVFLECVQDMDHENMFWYRQDPGLGLRLIYFSYDVKMKEKGDIPEGYSVSREKKERFSLILESASTNQTSMYLCASSSIRGFSGANVLTFGAGSRLTVL.